This T cell receptor beta chain was sequenced in a study of shared clonotypes between healthy human individuals. Study in general: The donor pool was made up of two women and a few men aged 18 to 49. General observations from the study: Estimated clonotype richness was generally higher in naive than memory subsets.

Concerning this clone: The target antigen is unknown.

The genomic DNA of each subset was split evenly across several immunoSEQ plates. It was 200 to 250 ng DNA, about 30,000 T cell genomes, that sorted-subset replicate PCRs used. Generated by immunoSEQ multiplex PCR, the TCRdb table keeps only in-frame clones and is missing some. The sample includes 2.3 million or so clones, 80% to 95% of them seen just once. Germline assignment: CDR1 SGDLS and CDR2 YYNGEE. Trimming removed 2 bases at V and 4 bases at J, with 24 bases between. This CDR3 comprises 18 residues. The chain employs TRBV9 and TRBJ1-1; no clear D. Sequencing was carried out using naive CD4+ T cells from PBMCs. Sample subset: CD45RA+ positively selected. The receptor's source is a man between 18 and 29 years old in good health. Some clones in this sample may be carry-over from other donors' samples. The CDR3 sequence is CASSVTPRSSEEVTEAFF. The CDR3 nucleotides read TGTGCCAGCAGCGTTACCCCAAGGTCTTCCGAGGAGGTCACTGAAGCTTTCTTT.